The rows below give T cell receptor beta chains drawn from one sample of a study of response to subunit inactivated influenza vaccine. Each CDR3 protein is one row after TCRdb ran MiXCR on the RT-PCR reads. The sample gives 400,000 to 650,000 distinct CDR3 sequences, 6.5% to 8% of which show up once; 13% is in the top ten. Material: PBMCs from blood, obtained less than 30 months after vaccination. Source of these receptors: a man aged 50 to 69 who received an inactivated influenza vaccine. Each CDR3 is given with its conserved first and last residue. Fields, in order: J gene, V gene, CDR3 protein.

j_call: TRBJ2-1; v_call: TRBV18; cdr3_aa: CASSPGYTGSSYNEQFF
j_call: TRBJ2-3; v_call: TRBV5-5; cdr3_aa: CASSPRTSVRTQYF
j_call: TRBJ2-7; v_call: TRBV20-1; cdr3_aa: CSARDRDTYEQYF
j_call: TRBJ2-3; v_call: TRBV5-1; cdr3_aa: CASSLGDRGKADTQYF
j_call: TRBJ2-3; v_call: TRBV7-9; cdr3_aa: CASTASTDTQYF
j_call: TRBJ2-3; v_call: TRBV24-1; cdr3_aa: CATSEVHPGTQYF
j_call: TRBJ2-3; v_call: TRBV5-1; cdr3_aa: CASSLAGGTLSTDTQYF
j_call: TRBJ2-5; v_call: TRBV7-8; cdr3_aa: CASSFDRQETQYF
j_call: TRBJ2-5; v_call: TRBV20-1; cdr3_aa: CSAFTGTGGETQYF
j_call: TRBJ1-3; v_call: TRBV12-3/TRBV12-4; cdr3_aa: CASSPPGGSFGNTIYF
j_call: TRBJ2-5; v_call: TRBV4-2; cdr3_aa: CASSQPTGGRPAGLQYF
j_call: TRBJ2-1; v_call: TRBV6-1; cdr3_aa: CAGAGGLDNEQFF
j_call: TRBJ2-7; v_call: TRBV6-1; cdr3_aa: CASRIWGQTTNPYEQYF
j_call: TRBJ1-2; v_call: TRBV7-9; cdr3_aa: CASSFTQGANYGYTF
j_call: TRBJ2-1; v_call: TRBV7-2; cdr3_aa: CASSLAGTSVYNEQFF
j_call: TRBJ1-2; v_call: TRBV12-3/TRBV12-4; cdr3_aa: CASSSGIQRGYTF
j_call: TRBJ2-7; v_call: TRBV29-1; cdr3_aa: CSVEIPGFYEQYF
j_call: TRBJ2-5; v_call: TRBV20-1; cdr3_aa: CSGHQGGETQYF
j_call: TRBJ2-1; v_call: TRBV5-1; cdr3_aa: CASSLTGTGANNEQFF
j_call: TRBJ2-3; v_call: TRBV6-1; cdr3_aa: CASSEIGRGEDTQYF
j_call: TRBJ2-5; v_call: TRBV4-3; cdr3_aa: CASSQDLRGQETQYF
j_call: TRBJ2-1; v_call: TRBV7-2; cdr3_aa: CASSPSRGIYNEQFF
j_call: TRBJ2-3; v_call: TRBV2; cdr3_aa: CASSVITDTQYF
j_call: TRBJ2-1; v_call: TRBV20-1; cdr3_aa: CSARYPGQRSYNEQFF
j_call: TRBJ2-1; v_call: TRBV20-1; cdr3_aa: CSARGSGSSYNEQFF
j_call: TRBJ2-5; v_call: TRBV6-5; cdr3_aa: CASSYSASPSETQYF
j_call: TRBJ2-3; v_call: TRBV5-5; cdr3_aa: CASSSLGQSTDTQYF